The T cell receptor (beta chain) under discussion was sequenced for a study of blood T cells in healthy people across ages. Overall study: Per two T cells, template switching captured roughly one barcoded beta molecule.

In the case of this clonotype: As yet, its antigen is unknown.

Primers used in a second PCR of roughly 6 to 12 cycles were a sample-barcoded 5' primer and a J-beta primer mix. In TCRdb, the 5' RACE reads were re-called with MiXCR into one record per CDR3 protein. The sample has about 1,000,000 distinct CDR3 sequences; more than 40% are singletons. The study, taken as a whole, reports: Expanded clonotype shifts may have been confounded, as the donors had an unknown CMV status.

The TCR was taken from an older woman in good health. Sequences were obtained from blood.

The CDR3 sequence is CSATDPTAGNEQFF. In DNA form, the CDR3 reads TGCAGTGCTACAGATCCAACCGCAGGCAATGAGCAGTTCTTC. This sequence joins TRBV20-1 and TRBJ2-1; D call uncertain. V lost 4 bases and J lost 6, with 16 bases in between. This CDR3 has 14 residues. Germline-derived CDR1 and CDR2 are DFQATT and SNEGSKA (reference sequence).